The 31 T cell receptor beta chains in this list originate from one sample, sequenced in a study of shared clonotypes between healthy human individuals. Only in-frame clones appear in the TCRdb table, and some are missing; sequencing was by immunoSEQ multiplex PCR. The profile shows about 980,000 clones, approximately 80% of them singletons. Material for sequencing was memory CD4+ T cells sorted from blood. The subset: CD45RA-negative fraction. The source is a man younger than 35 in good health.

The count of this clone is one. The sample carries other DNA sequences with the same CDR3. The chain couples TRBV6-5 to TRBJ2-7; TRBD1 agrees at 10 bases. Germline V CDR1 and CDR2: MNHEY, SVGAGI. V shed 2 bases, J shed 3 bases, and the junction held 1 base outside the gene matches. The CDR3 length is 14 residues. In DNA form, the CDR3 reads TGTGCCAGCAGTTACCGGGACAGGGGCTACGAGCAGTACTTC. Translated, it gives CASSYRDRGYEQYF.

V usage is TRBV5-1 and J usage is TRBJ2-2, with D perhaps assigned TRBD1 or TRBD2 (5 bases each). Germline V gives CDR1 SGHRS, CDR2 YFSETQ. V lost 6 bases, J lost 0 bases, and 12 bases lay in between. The CDR3 is 15 residues long. CDR3 nucleotide sequence: TGCGCCAGCACCGTGGGGGATGCGAACACCGGGGAGCTGTTTTTT. Encoded protein: CASTVGDANTGELFF.

CDR3 amino acids: CASSYLGGFYEQYF. CDR3 nucleotide sequence: TGTGCCAGCAGTTACCTCGGGGGCTTCTACGAGCAGTACTTC. The chain employs TRBV6-5 and TRBJ2-7; D may be TRBD1 or TRBD2 (6 bases each). Germline V CDR1 and CDR2: MNHEY, SVGAGI. The CDR3 consists of 14 residues. The ends were cut back, 2 bases at V and 3 bases at J, with 11 bases in the middle.

This chain uses TRBV27 with TRBJ2-1; the match to TRBD2 covers 9 bases. J was trimmed by 7 bases and V by 2 bases; bases with no gene match: 9. In germline, CDR1 is MNHEY, CDR2 SMNVEV (reference sequence). The CDR3 consists of 16 residues. The CDR3 region has the DNA TGTGCCAGCAGTTTAAGATGGCGGGGGGGCGGGAATGAGCAGTTCTTC. Translation gives CASSLRWRGGGNEQFF.

The J gene is TRBJ2-7, the V gene TRBV7-2; tentative D call: TRBD2 (5 bases). Trimming removed 5 bases from V and 2 bases from J, with 13 bases in between. The germline V gene has CDR1 SGHTA and CDR2 FQGNSA. There are 14 residues in the CDR3. For the CDR3, the DNA is TGTGCCAGCAGCCCCAGCGGTAAAACCTACGAGCAGTACTTC. This translates into CASSPSGKTYEQYF. Filled out from reference TRBV7-2 and TRBJ2-7, the complete variable domain reads GAGVSQSPSNKVTEKGKDVELRCDPISGHTALYWYRQSLGQGLEFLIYFQGNSAPDKSGLPSDRFSAERTGGSVSTLTIQRTQQEDSAVYLCASSPSGKTYEQYFGPGTRLTVT.

This clone occurred a few times. The chain employs TRBV29-1 and TRBJ2-1; D is perhaps TRBD1 (5 bases). With 7 bases removed from V and 6 bases from J, the gap between germline ends came to 19 bases. The CDR3 extends over 14 amino acids. Germline assignment: CDR1 SQVTM and CDR2 ANQGSEA. The CDR3 DNA reads as TGCAGCGCCTTAGGGGCCACCCTGACCAATGAGCAGTTCTTC. This sequence encodes CSALGATLTNEQFF.

The V and J genes are TRBV28 and TRBJ1-4; TRBD1 is a possible D gene (6 bases). The CDR3 loop spans 17 amino acids. V lost 6 bases, J lost 2 bases, and 19 bases lay in between. Per germline, CDR1 MDHEN and CDR2 SYDVKM. Written as DNA, the CDR3 is TGTGCCAGCAGAATGGGGGGGGCGCAGGGGACTAATGAAAAACTGTTTTTT. This codes for CASRMGGAQGTNEKLFF.

The chain carries TRBV7-9 and TRBJ2-5; no clear D gene. Deletions cut 0 bases from V and 5 bases from J, with 10 bases between. The CDR3 is 14 amino acids. Germline assignment: CDR1 SEHNR and CDR2 FQNEAQ (reference sequence). For the CDR3, the DNA is TGTGCCAGCAGCTTAGCGCTGGGTTTCGAGACCCAGTACTTC. It specifies CASSLALGFETQYF.

V is TRBV7-2 and J is TRBJ1-6; D unresolved. Trimming removed 7 bases at V and 4 bases at J, with 14 bases between. There are 15 residues in the CDR3. CDR1 is SGHTA, CDR2 FQGNSA, per germline. CDR3 sequence reads: CASKYPGPYNSPLHF. CDR3 nucleotides: TGTGCCAGCAAATACCCCGGGCCTTATAATTCACCCCTCCACTTT.

This sequence joins TRBV11-2 and TRBJ2-2; the D gene is possibly TRBD1 (6 bases). V lost 5 bases and J lost 4, with 11 bases in between. CDR3 length: 14 residues. Germline CDR1 reads SGHAT; CDR2 reads FQNNGV. CDR3 loop: CASSVQGSTGELFF. The CDR3 DNA reads as TGTGCCAGCAGCGTCCAGGGGAGCACCGGGGAGCTGTTTTTT.

This clone has at least ten counts. The genes are TRBV19 and TRBJ1-1; 7 bases match TRBD1. Trimming cost V 8 bases and J 1 base; bases outside gene matches: 4. This CDR3 has 13 amino acids. The germline V gene has CDR1 LNHDA and CDR2 SQIVND (reference sequence). The CDR3 coding sequence is TGTGCCAGTGTCAACAGGGGGAACACTGAAGCTTTCTTT. This translates into CASVNRGNTEAFF.

The chain links TRBV5-6 to TRBJ2-3; the D is unclear. CDR3 length equals 15 residues. V dropped 2 bases and J dropped 1 base, with 11 bases sitting between them. CDR1 is SGHDT and CDR2 is YYEEEE in the germline V gene. Here the CDR3 DNA reads TGTGCCAGCAGCTTAGTCCGGATACGCACAGATACGCAGTATTTT. Its translation is CASSLVRIRTDTQYF. Together with reference TRBV5-6 and TRBJ2-3, the CDR3 gives the full variable domain: DAGVTQSPTHLIKTRGQQVTLRCSPKSGHDTVSWYQQALGQGPQFIFQYYEEEERQRGNFPDRFSGHQFPNYSSELNVNALLLGDSALYLCASSLVRIRTDTQYFGPGTRLTVL.

The chain carries TRBV6-1 and TRBJ1-1, with 7 nucleotides matching TRBD1. There are 15 residues in the CDR3. CDR1 and CDR2 from the germline V gene are MNHNS and SASEGT. For the CDR3, the DNA is TGTGCTTCTACGGGGGACAGTCGCTTGAACACTGAAGCTTTCTTT. Protein product: CASTGDSRLNTEAFF.

The genes are TRBV30 and TRBJ2-1, with D unclear. CDR3 length: 13 amino acids. Per the germline V gene, CDR1 is GTSNPN and CDR2 is SVGIG (reference sequence). Trimming removed 2 bases at V and 2 bases at J, with 7 bases between. The CDR3 sequence: CAWSPRTYNEQFF. CDR3 DNA sequence: TGTGCCTGGAGTCCTCGGACCTACAATGAGCAGTTCTTC.

The V call is TRBV6-1, the J call TRBJ1-3, with a tentative D call TRBD1 (5 bases). Germline V lookup: CDR1 MNHNS, CDR2 SASEGT. The CDR3 has 16 residues. The germline V and J ends were trimmed by 4 bases and 3 bases, with 16 bases remaining between them. The CDR3 DNA reads TGTGCCAGCAGTGGGGCGGGGGTTTGGTTTGGAAACACCATATATTTT. This codes for CASSGAGVWFGNTIYF.

This chain uses TRBV6-5 with TRBJ2-7, with TRBD1 matching 9 bases. The CDR3 length is 14 residues. Trimming cost V 5 bases and J 5 bases; bases outside gene matches: 7. The germline gives CDR1 MNHEY, CDR2 SVGAGI. The CDR3 reads CASSRGTGLNEQYF. CDR3 nucleotides: TGTGCCAGCAGTCGCGGGACAGGGCTAAACGAGCAGTACTTC.

The J gene is TRBJ1-1, the V gene TRBV11-2, with TRBD1 matching over 7 bases. There are 14 residues in the CDR3. Germline CDR1 and CDR2: SGHAT and FQNNGV. V was clipped by 5 bases and J by 4 bases; unmatched bases: 7. CDR3 in amino acids: CASSRDRRTTEAFF. The DNA of the CDR3 is TGTGCCAGCAGCCGGGACAGACGGACCACTGAAGCTTTCTTT.

The chain recombines TRBV5-1 with TRBJ1-4; D ambiguous. Germline CDR1 reads SGHRS; CDR2 reads YFSETQ. Trimming left V 1 base short and J 0 bases short, with 7 bases between. The CDR3 consists of 15 residues. The CDR3, as DNA: TGCGCCAGCAGCTTGACGGACCCAACTAATGAAAAACTGTTTTTT. It translates to CASSLTDPTNEKLFF.

The CDR3 DNA reads as TGCAGCGTGGGGGGGGACCAGAACATTCAGTACTTC. This codes for CSVGGDQNIQYF. This rearrangement joins TRBV29-1 to TRBJ2-4, with 7 bases lining up with TRBD2. The CDR3 runs to 12 residues. CDR1 SQVTM and CDR2 ANQGSEA come from the germline V gene. Trimming removed 6 bases from V and 7 bases from J; junction bases left unmatched: 6.

The chain uses TRBV9 and TRBJ2-7; 8 nucleotides line up with TRBD2. V shed 4 bases, J shed 6 bases, and the junction held 12 bases outside the gene matches. The CDR3 runs to 15 residues. In germline, CDR1 is SGDLS, CDR2 YYNGEE. CDR3 DNA sequence: TGTGCCAGCAGCCCCCCCGGGACTAGTTCGCTCGAGCAGTACTTC. Translation gives CASSPPGTSSLEQYF. Supplemented by reference TRBV9 and TRBJ2-7, the full variable domain reads DSGVTQTPKHLITATGQRVTLRCSPRSGDLSVYWYQQSLDQGLQFLIQYYNGEERAKGNILERFSAQQFPDLHSELNLSSLELGDSALYFCASSPPGTSSLEQYFGPGTRLTVT.

This chain joins TRBV20-1 and TRBJ1-2; tentative D call: TRBD1 (6 bases). The CDR3 has 11 residues. Germline V gene data show CDR1 as DFQATT and CDR2 as SNEGSKA (reference sequence). Trimming cost V 7 bases and J 4 bases, with 10 bases left between them. The chain's CDR3 is CSVETGYGYTF. The DNA for the CDR3 is TGCAGTGTCGAGACAGGCTATGGCTACACCTTC.

This clone was observed at least ten times. The V and J genes are TRBV30 and TRBJ2-1; D not certain. The CDR3 loop spans 14 amino acids. The germline V gene encodes CDR1 GTSNPN and CDR2 SVGIG (reference sequence). Trimming left V 2 bases short and J 3 bases short, with 11 bases between. DNA for the CDR3: TGTGCCTGGAGTCTGGACCAACACTACAATGAGCAGTTCTTC. It codes for CAWSLDQHYNEQFF.

The CDR3 is CASSFRDTNTGELFF. The CDR3 nucleotides are TGTGCCAGCAGCTTCCGGGACACCAACACCGGGGAGCTGTTTTTT. The gene calls are TRBV5-6 and TRBJ2-2, with D possibly being TRBD1 (6 bases). CDR1 and CDR2 from the germline V gene are SGHDT and YYEEEE. Between the trimmed V and J ends, which lost 2 bases and 2 bases, there was a span of 10 bases. This CDR3 has 15 amino acids.

The rearrangement joins TRBV7-9 to TRBJ1-2; 9 bases fit TRBD1. Germline values: CDR1 SEHNR, CDR2 FQNEAQ (reference sequence). V lost 6 bases to trimming and J lost 5 bases; unmatched junction nucleotides: 10. The CDR3 length is 15 residues. The CDR3 coding sequence is TGTGCCAGCAGTTCCGGGACAGGGAGGTTTTATGGCTACACCTTC. Its protein product is CASSSGTGRFYGYTF. The full variable domain, rest sourced from reference TRBV7-9 and TRBJ1-2, is DTGVSQNPRHKITKRGQNVTFRCDPISEHNRLYWYRQTLGQGPEFLTYFQNEAQLEKSRLLSDRFSAERPKGSFSTLEIQRTEQGDSAMYLCASSSGTGRFYGYTFGSGTRLTVV.

The V call is TRBV11-3, the J call TRBJ2-1, with D uncertain. The V gene lost 4 bases and the J gene lost 5 bases, with 9 bases spanning the gap. This CDR3 region has 13 residues. Looked up from germline, CDR1 is SGHNT and CDR2 is YENEEA. CDR3 loop: CASSSGSDNEQFF. The CDR3 bases are TGTGCCAGCAGCTCCGGATCCGACAATGAGCAGTTCTTC.

The V gene is TRBV19, the J gene TRBJ2-7, with 10 bases identical to TRBD1. Per the germline V gene, CDR1 is LNHDA and CDR2 is SQIVND (reference sequence). Trimming took 5 bases from V and 4 from J; bases not matched to a gene: 8. The CDR3 consists of 15 residues. Here the CDR3 reads CASSLPGQGLYEQYF. Here the CDR3 DNA reads TGTGCCAGTAGTTTACCGGGACAGGGGTTGTACGAGCAGTACTTC.

This CDR3 is CASSSVGGPGSPLHF. The CDR3 nucleotides read TGTGCCAGCAGCTCAGTGGGGGGGCCAGGTTCACCCCTCCACTTT. This chain joins TRBV9 and TRBJ1-6; D is possibly TRBD1 (6 bases). CDR1 and CDR2 (germline): SGDLS, YYNGEE. There are 15 residues in the CDR3. Trimming left V 4 bases short and J 9 bases short, with 17 bases between. Using reference TRBV9 and TRBJ1-6 for the parts outside the CDR3, the full variable domain is DSGVTQTPKHLITATGQRVTLRCSPRSGDLSVYWYQQSLDQGLQFLIQYYNGEERAKGNILERFSAQQFPDLHSELNLSSLELGDSALYFCASSSVGGPGSPLHFGNGTRLTVT.

Comments on this clone: This sample includes further DNA sequences coding for the same CDR3. The chain combines TRBV21-1 with TRBJ2-3; no DNA check was done on the table's D call, TRBD2. TRBV21-1 is annotated as a pseudogene. This CDR3 region has 12 residues. The CDR3: CASSKGGDTQYF. For the CDR3, the DNA is TGTGCCAGCAGCAAAGGAGGCGATACGCAGTATTTT.

This sequence joins TRBV9 and TRBJ1-4; 7 nucleotides agree with TRBD1. The V and J ends lost 3 bases and 7 bases, in that order; junction bases with no gene match: 9. The CDR3 spans 15 residues. CDR1 and CDR2 from the germline V gene are SGDLS and YYNGEE. The CDR3 reads CASSASQGIGEKLFF. CDR3 sequence (DNA): TGTGCCAGCAGCGCCTCACAGGGGATAGGTGAAAAACTGTTTTTT.

This clone has more than one count but fewer than ten. The chain has TRBV18 and TRBJ2-7, with D unclear. The CDR3 has 12 residues. The V end was cut by 6 bases, the J end by 5 bases, with 11 bases between. Germline V CDR1 and CDR2: KGHSH, LQKENI. The chain's CDR3 is CASSPTGHEQYF. CDR3 DNA sequence: TGTGCCAGCTCGCCCACCGGACACGAGCAGTACTTC.

The gene calls are TRBV6-1 and TRBJ1-1, with TRBD1 matching 10 bases. From germline, CDR1 is MNHNS and CDR2 SASEGT. The CDR3 has 15 amino acids. V was clipped by 5 bases and J by 6 bases; unmatched bases: 9. The CDR3 loop is CASSNRDRGAPEAFF. The CDR3 nucleotides are TGTGCCAGCAGTAACCGGGACAGGGGTGCCCCTGAAGCTTTCTTT.